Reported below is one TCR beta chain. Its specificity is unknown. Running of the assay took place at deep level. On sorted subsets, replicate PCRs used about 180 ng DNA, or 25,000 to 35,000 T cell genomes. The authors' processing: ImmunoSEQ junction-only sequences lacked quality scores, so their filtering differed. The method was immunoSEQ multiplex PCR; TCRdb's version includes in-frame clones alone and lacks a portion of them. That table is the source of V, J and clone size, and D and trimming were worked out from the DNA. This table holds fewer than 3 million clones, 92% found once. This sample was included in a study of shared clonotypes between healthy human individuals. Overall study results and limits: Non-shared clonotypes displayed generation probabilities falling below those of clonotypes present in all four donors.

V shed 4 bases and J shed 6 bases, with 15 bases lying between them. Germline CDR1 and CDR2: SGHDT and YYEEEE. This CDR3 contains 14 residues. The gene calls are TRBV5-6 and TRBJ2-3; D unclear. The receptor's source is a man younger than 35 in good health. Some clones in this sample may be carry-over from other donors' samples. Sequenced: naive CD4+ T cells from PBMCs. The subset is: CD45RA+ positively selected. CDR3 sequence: CASSLSWGHDTQYF. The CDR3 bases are TGTGCCAGCAGCCTAAGTTGGGGTCATGATACGCAGTATTTT.